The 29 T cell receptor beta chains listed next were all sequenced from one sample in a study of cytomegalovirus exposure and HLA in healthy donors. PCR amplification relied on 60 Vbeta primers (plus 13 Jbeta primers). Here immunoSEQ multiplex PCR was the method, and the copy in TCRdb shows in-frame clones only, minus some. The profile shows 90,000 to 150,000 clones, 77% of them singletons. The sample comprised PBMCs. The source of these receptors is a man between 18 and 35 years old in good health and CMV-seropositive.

DNA for the CDR3: TGTGCCAGCAGCCCGACAGGGGGCTTTGGCTACACCTTC. Translation: CASSPTGGFGYTF. This chain links TRBV5-6 with TRBJ1-2; the match to TRBD1 covers 10 bases. Germline V gene lookup returns CDR1 SGHDT and CDR2 YYEEEE. Trimming cost V 4 bases and J 7 bases; bases outside gene matches: 4. The CDR3 runs to 13 residues.

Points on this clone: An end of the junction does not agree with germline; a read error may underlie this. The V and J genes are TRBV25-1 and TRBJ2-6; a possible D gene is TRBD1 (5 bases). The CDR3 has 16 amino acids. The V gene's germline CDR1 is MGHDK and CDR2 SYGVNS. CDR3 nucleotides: TGTGCCAGCAGTGAATCACGACGTTCTGGGGCCAACGGCCTGACTTTC. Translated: CASSESRRSGANGLTF.

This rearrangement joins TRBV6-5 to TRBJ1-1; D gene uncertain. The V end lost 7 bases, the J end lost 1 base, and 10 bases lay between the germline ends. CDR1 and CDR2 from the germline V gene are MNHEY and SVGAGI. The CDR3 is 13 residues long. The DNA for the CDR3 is TGTGCCAGCACCAATCCAGGGAACACTGAAGCTTTCTTT. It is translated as CASTNPGNTEAFF.

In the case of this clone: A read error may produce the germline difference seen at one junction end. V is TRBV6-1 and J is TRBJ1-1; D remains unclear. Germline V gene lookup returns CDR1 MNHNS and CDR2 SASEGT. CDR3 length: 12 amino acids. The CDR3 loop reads CASSDKNTKAFF. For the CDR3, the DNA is TGTGCCAGCAGCGATAAAAACACTAAAGCTTTCTTT.

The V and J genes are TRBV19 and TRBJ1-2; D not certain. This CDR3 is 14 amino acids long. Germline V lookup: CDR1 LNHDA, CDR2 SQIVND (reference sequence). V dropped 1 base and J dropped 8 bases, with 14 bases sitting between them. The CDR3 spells CASSIARMEGGYTF. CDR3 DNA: TGTGCCAGTAGTATAGCTAGAATGGAGGGCGGCTACACCTTC.

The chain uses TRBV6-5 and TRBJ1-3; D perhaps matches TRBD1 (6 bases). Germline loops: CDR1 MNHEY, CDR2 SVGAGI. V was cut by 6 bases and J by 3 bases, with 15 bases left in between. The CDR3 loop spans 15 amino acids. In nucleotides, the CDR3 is TGTGCCAGCAGCAGGGACATAGGCGGTGGAAACACCATATATTTT. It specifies CASSRDIGGGNTIYF.

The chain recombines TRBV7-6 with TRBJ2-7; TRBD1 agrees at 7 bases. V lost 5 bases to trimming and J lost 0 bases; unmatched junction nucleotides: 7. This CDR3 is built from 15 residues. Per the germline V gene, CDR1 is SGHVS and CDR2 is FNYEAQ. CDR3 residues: CASSRLTGPSYEQYF. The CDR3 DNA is TGTGCCAGCAGCCGATTGACAGGGCCCTCCTACGAGCAGTACTTC.

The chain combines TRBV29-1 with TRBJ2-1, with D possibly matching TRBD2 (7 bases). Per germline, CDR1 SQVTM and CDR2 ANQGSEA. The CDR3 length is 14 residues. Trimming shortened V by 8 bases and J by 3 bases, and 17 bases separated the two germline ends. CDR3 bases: TGCAGCACGCTTGGGAGGGGGAACTACAATGAGCAGTTCTTC. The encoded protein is CSTLGRGNYNEQFF.

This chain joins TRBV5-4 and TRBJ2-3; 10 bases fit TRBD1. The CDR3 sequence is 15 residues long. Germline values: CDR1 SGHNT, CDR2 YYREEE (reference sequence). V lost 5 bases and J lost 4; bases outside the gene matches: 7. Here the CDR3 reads CASSNRDRGADTQYF. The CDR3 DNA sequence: TGTGCCAGCAGTAACCGGGACAGGGGCGCAGATACGCAGTATTTT. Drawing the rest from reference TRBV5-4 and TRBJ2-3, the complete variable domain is ETGVTQSPTHLIKTRGQQVTLRCSSQSGHNTVSWYQQALGQGPQFIFQYYREEENGRGNFPPRFSGLQFPNYSSELNVNALELDDSALYLCASSNRDRGADTQYFGPGTRLTVL.

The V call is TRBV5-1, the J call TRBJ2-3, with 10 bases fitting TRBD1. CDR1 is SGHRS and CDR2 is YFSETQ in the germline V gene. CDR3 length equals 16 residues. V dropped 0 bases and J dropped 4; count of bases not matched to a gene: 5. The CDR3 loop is CASSLEGTGVADTQYF. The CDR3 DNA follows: TGCGCCAGCAGCTTGGAGGGGACAGGGGTTGCAGATACGCAGTATTTT.

Written as DNA, the CDR3 is TGTGCCAGCAGCGGGACACGAACTTACAATGAGCAGTTCTTC. This encodes CASSGTRTYNEQFF. The rearrangement links TRBV14 to TRBJ2-1, with a weak D call TRBD1 (6 bases). The V gene's germline CDR1 is SGHDN and CDR2 FVKESK. The CDR3 is made up of 14 amino acids. The V end lost 5 bases, the J end lost 4 bases, and 12 bases lay between the germline ends.

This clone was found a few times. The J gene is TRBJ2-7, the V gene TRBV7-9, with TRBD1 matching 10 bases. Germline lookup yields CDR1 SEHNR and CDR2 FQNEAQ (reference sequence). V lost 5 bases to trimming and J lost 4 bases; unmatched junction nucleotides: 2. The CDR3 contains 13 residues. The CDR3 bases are TGTGCCAGCAGCGTGGGACAGGGGTACGAGCAGTACTTC. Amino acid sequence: CASSVGQGYEQYF.

The CDR3 nucleotides are TGTGCCAGCAGCCAATCACAGCCAACTTACTCCTACGAGCAGTACTTC. This sequence encodes CASSQSQPTYSYEQYF. The chain uses TRBV16 and TRBJ2-5; unclear D gene. The tail of the sequence fits TRBJ2-7 better, so the J call may be wrong. The CDR3 length is 16 residues. Looked up from germline, CDR1 is KGHSY and CDR2 is FQNENV.

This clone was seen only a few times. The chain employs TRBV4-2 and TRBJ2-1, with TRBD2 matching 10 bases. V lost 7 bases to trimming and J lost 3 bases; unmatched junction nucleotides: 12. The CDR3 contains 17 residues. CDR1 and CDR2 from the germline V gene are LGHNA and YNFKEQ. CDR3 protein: CASTPGLADRFYNEQFF. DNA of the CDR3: TGTGCCAGCACCCCCGGACTAGCGGATCGGTTCTACAATGAGCAGTTCTTC.

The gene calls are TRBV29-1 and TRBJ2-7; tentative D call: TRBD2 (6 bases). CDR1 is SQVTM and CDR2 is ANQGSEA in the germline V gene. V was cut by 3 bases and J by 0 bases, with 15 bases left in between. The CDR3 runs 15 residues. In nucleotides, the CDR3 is TGCAGCGTTGATACCGAGAGCGGGCCCTCCTACGAGCAGTACTTC. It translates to CSVDTESGPSYEQYF.

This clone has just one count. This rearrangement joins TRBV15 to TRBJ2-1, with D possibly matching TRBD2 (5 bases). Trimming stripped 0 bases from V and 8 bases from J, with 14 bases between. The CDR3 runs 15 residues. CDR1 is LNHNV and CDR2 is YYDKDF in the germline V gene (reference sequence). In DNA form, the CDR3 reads TGTGCCACCAGCAGAGAGGGGAGAGTCCCCGATGAGCAGTTCTTC. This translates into CATSREGRVPDEQFF.

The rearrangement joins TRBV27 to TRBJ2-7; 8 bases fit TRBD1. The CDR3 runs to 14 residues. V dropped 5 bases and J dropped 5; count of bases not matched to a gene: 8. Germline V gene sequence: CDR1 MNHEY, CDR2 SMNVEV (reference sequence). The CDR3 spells CASSPDRDTDEQYF. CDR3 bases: TGTGCCAGCAGTCCGGACAGGGATACCGACGAGCAGTACTTC.

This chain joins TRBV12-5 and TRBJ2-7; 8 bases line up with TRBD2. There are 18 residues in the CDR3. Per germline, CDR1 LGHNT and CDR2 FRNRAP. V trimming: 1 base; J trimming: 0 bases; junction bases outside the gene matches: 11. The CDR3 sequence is CASGLAQLAAHSSYEQYF. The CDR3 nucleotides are TGTGCTAGTGGTTTGGCCCAACTAGCGGCCCATAGCTCCTACGAGCAGTACTTC.

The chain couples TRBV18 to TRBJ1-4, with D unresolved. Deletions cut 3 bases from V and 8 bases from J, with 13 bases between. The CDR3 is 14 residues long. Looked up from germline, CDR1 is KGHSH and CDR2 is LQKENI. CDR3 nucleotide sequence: TGTGCCAGCTCACCTCGCACCGACTCAGAAAAACTGTTTTTT. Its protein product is CASSPRTDSEKLFF.

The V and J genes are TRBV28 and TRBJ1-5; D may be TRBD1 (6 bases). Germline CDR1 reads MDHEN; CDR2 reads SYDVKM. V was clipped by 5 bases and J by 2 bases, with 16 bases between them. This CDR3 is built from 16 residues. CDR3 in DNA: TGTGCCAGCAGTACTCTGGGGGCCGGGGGCAATCAGCCCCAGCATTTT. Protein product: CASSTLGAGGNQPQHF.

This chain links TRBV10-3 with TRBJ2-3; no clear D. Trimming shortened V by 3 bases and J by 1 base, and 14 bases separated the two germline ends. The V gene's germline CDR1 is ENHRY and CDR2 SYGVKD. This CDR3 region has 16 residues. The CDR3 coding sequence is TGTGCCATCAGTGATCGTCGGTGGGCAGGCACAGATACGCAGTATTTT. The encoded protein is CAISDRRWAGTDTQYF.

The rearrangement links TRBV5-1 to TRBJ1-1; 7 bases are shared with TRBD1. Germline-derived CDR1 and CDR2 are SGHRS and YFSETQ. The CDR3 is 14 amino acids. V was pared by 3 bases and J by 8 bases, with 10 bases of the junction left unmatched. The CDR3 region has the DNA TGCGCCAGCAGCTGGGGGCCCGGGACAGAGGAAGCTTTCTTT. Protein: CASSWGPGTEEAFF.

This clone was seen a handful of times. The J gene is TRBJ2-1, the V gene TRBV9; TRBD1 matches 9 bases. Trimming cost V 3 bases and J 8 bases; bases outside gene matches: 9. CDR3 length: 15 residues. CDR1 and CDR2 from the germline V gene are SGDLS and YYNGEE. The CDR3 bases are TGTGCCAGCAGCGCATCCGACAGGGGGGTCGATGAGCAGTTCTTC. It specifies CASSASDRGVDEQFF.

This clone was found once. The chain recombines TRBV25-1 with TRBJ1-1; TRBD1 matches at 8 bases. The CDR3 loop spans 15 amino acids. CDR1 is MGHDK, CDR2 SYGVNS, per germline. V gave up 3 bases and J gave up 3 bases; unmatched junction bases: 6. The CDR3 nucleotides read TGTGCCAGCAGTGACCCGACAGGGGTGGACACTGAAGCTTTCTTT. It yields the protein CASSDPTGVDTEAFF.

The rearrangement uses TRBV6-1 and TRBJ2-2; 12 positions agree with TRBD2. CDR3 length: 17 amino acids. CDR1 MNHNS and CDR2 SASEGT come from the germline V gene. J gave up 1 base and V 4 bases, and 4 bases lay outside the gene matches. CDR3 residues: CASSGQTSGGNTGELFF. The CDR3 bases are TGTGCCAGCAGTGGACAGACTAGCGGGGGGAACACCGGGGAGCTGTTTTTT.

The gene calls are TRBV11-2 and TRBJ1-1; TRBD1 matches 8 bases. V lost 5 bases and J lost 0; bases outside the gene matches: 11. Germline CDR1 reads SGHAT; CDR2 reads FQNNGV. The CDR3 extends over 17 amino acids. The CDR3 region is CASSGGDRLRLNTEAFF. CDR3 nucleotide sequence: TGTGCCAGCAGCGGGGGGGACAGGCTAAGACTGAACACTGAAGCTTTCTTT.

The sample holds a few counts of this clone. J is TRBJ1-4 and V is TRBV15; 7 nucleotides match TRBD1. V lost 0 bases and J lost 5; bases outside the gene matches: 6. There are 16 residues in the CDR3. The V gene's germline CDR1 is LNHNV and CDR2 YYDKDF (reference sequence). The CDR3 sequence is CATSREPGQLNEKLFF. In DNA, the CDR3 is TGTGCCACCAGCAGAGAACCGGGACAGTTAAATGAAAAACTGTTTTTT.

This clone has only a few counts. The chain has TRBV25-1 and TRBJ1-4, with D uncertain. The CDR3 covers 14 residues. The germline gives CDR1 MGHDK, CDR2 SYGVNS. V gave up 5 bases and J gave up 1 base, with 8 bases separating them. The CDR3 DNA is TGTGCCAGCAGTATCCTAGGAACTAATGAAAAACTGTTTTTT. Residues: CASSILGTNEKLFF. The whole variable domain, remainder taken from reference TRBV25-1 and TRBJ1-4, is EADIYQTPRYLVIGTGKKITLECSQTMGHDKMYWYQQDPGMELHLIHYSYGVNSTEKGDLSSESTVSRIRTEHFPLTLESARPSHTSQYLCASSILGTNEKLFFGSGTQLSVL.

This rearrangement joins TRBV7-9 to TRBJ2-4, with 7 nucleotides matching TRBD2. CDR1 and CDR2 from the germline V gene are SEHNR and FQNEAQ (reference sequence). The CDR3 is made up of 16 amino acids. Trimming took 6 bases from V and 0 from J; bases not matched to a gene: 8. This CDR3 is CASSNLRGEAKNIQYF. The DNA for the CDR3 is TGTGCCAGCAGTAACCTTCGGGGGGAAGCCAAAAACATTCAGTACTTC.